This TCR beta chain was captured in a study of graft-versus-host responses after intestinal transplantation. Looking at the study overall: Those transplanted obtained multivisceral, liver-intestinal, or isolated intestinal grafts. Induction using anti-thymocyte globulin, followed by tacrolimus and steroids for 2 to 4 years, was given to all recipients. Findings and limits, study-wide: Patients with graft-donor T cell macrochimerism had high graft-versus-host to host-versus-graft clonal ratios in allografts. GvH clones turned up in recipient marrow; some had shown up first in ileum or blood.

For this clone: What it binds is not known.

V shed 2 bases and J 6 bases; nucleotides not matched to a gene: 8. The CDR3 covers 15 residues. Germline-derived CDR1 and CDR2 are SGHRS and YFSETQ. The repertoire was sequenced with immunoSEQ multiplex PCR; TCRdb's copy has only in-frame clones and lacks some. The table shows about 38,000 clones, with about four fifths occurring only once. J is TRBJ2-7 and V is TRBV5-1; the match to TRBD1 covers 10 bases. The sequence was obtained from a human patient who received an intestinal transplant, so some T cells may come from the graft donor. The sequencing used PBMCs, collected about 160 weeks after transplant. CDR3 sequence (DNA): TGCGCCAGCAGCTTTGTCCCTGGACAGGGGGGCGAGCAGTACTTC. It codes for CASSFVPGQGGEQYF.